The next 2 T cell receptor beta chains were all read from a single sample in a study of molecular identifiers for immune sequencing clone quantification. TCRdb reprocessed the PCR reads via MiXCR and lists one record per CDR3 protein. The sample comprises around 20,000 distinct CDR3 sequences, 15% to 20% of which are singletons, and about 0.99% rests with the top ten. What was sequenced was naive CD8+ T cells from blood, with Jurkat cell RNA spiked in. Noted subset: FACS-sorted CD8+CD4-CCR7+CD45RA+ naive T cells. The receptors come from a human donor in good health. Some libraries in this study had Jurkat cell RNA spiked in.

This clonotype was detected only a few times. A much larger clone lies a single base off, so this may be a read error. The J gene is TRBJ2-3, the V gene TRBV10-2, with D uncertain. CDR1 is WSHSY, CDR2 SAAADI, per germline. The CDR3 extends over 15 amino acids. V lost 4 bases to trimming and J lost 4 bases, with 15 bases between them. The CDR3 is CASSGEPTGADTQYF. The CDR3 DNA reads TGCGCCAGCAGTGGCGAACCTACTGGAGCAGATACGCAGTATTTT.

This clonotype ranks as medium-sized. The chain recombines TRBV7-9 with TRBJ2-7, with D perhaps TRBD1 (5 bases). V was trimmed by 8 bases and J by 5 bases, leaving 13 bases between them. The CDR3 contains 12 residues. From germline, CDR1 is SEHNR and CDR2 FQNEAQ (reference sequence). The CDR3 coding sequence is TGTGCCAGCTCCCAATCAGGGCACGAGCAGTACTTC. It encodes CASSQSGHEQYF.